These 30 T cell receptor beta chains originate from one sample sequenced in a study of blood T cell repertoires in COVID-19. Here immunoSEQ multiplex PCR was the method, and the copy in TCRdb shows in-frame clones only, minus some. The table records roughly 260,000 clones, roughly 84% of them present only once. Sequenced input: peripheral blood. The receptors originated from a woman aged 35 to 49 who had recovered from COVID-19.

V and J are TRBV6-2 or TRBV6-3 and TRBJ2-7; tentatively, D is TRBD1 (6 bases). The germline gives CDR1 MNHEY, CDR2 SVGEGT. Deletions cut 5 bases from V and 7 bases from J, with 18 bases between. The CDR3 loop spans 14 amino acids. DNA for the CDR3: TGTGCCAGCAGTCCGGGACACCTATTGGCTGAGCAGTACTTC. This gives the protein CASSPGHLLAEQYF.

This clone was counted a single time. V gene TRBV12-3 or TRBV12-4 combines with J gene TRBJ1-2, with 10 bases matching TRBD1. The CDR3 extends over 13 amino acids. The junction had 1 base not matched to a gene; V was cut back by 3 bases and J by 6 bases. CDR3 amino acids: CASSLDRGDGYTF. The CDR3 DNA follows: TGTGCCAGCAGTTTGGACAGGGGGGATGGCTACACCTTC.

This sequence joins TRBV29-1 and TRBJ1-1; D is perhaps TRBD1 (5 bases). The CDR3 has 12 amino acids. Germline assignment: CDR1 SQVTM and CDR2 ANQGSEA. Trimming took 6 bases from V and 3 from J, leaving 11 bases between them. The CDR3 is CSVNQGYTEAFF. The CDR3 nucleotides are TGCAGCGTAAACCAGGGTTACACTGAAGCTTTCTTT.

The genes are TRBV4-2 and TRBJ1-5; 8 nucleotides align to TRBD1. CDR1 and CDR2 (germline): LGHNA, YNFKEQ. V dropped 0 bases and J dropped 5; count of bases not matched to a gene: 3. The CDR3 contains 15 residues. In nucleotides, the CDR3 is TGTGCCAGCAGCCAAGATGGACAGGGTTATCAGCCCCAGCATTTT. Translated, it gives CASSQDGQGYQPQHF.

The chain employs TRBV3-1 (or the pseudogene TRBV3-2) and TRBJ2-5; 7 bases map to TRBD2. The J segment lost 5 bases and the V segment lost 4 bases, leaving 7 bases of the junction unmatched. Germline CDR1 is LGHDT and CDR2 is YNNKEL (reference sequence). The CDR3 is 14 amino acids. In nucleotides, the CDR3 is TGTGCCAGCAGCCCCCCGACTAGCCTCGAGACCCAGTACTTC. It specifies CASSPPTSLETQYF.

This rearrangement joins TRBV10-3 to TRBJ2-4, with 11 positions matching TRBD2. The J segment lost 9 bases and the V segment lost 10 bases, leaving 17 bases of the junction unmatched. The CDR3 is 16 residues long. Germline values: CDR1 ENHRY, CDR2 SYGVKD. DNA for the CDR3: TGTGCCACATCGACAGCTTTGGAAACTAGCGGGAGCATTCAGTACTTC. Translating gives CATSTALETSGSIQYF.

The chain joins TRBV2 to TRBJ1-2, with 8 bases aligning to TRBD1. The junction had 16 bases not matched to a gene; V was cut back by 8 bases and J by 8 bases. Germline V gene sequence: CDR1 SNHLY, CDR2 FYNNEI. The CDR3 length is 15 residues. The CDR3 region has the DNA TGTGCCAGCCAACCCGGGACAGGCCTCCGGACGGGCTACACCTTC. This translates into CASQPGTGLRTGYTF.

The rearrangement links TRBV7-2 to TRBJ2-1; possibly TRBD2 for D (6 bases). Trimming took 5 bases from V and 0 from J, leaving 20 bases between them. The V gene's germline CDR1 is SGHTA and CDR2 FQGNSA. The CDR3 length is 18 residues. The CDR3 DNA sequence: TGTGCCAGCAGCCCCCATGCCCAGCGGGTTCACTCCTACAATGAGCAGTTCTTC. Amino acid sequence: CASSPHAQRVHSYNEQFF.

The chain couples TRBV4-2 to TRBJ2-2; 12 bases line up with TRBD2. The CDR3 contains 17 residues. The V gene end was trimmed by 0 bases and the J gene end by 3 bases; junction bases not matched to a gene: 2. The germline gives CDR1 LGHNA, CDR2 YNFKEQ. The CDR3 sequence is CASSQETSGGHTGELFF. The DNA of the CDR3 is TGTGCCAGCAGCCAAGAGACTAGCGGGGGCCACACCGGGGAGCTGTTTTTT.

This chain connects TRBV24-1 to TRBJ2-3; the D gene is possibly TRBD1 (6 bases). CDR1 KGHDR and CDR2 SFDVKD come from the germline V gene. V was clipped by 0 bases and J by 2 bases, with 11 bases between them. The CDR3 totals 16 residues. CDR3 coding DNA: TGTGCCACCAGTGATTTGGCCAGGGGACCCACAGATACGCAGTATTTT. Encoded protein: CATSDLARGPTDTQYF.

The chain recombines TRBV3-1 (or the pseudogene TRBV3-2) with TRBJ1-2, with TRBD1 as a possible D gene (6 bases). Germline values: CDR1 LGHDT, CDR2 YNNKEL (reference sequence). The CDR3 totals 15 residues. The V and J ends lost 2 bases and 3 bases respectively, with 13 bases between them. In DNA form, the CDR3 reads TGTGCCAGCAGCCAAACAGGGAGAGGGGACTATGGCTACACCTTC. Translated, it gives CASSQTGRGDYGYTF.

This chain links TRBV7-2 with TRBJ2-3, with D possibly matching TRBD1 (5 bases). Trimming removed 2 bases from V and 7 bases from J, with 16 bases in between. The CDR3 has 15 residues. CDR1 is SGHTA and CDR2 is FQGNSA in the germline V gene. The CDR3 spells CASSLQGGHLYTQYF. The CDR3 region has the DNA TGTGCCAGCAGCTTACAGGGTGGCCATCTCTATACGCAGTATTTT.

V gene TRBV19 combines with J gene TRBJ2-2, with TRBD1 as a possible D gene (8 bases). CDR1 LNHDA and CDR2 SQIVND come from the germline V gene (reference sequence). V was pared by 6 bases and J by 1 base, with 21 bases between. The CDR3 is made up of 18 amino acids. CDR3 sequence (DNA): TGTGCCAGTAGCCTGGGGGGGACAGGCGGTCGGAACACCGGGGAGCTGTTTTTT. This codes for CASSLGGTGGRNTGELFF.

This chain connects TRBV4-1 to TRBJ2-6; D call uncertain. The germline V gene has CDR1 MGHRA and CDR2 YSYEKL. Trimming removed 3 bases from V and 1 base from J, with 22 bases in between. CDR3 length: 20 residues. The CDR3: CASSQPGTRFTTSGANVLTF. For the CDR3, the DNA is TGCGCCAGCAGCCAGCCCGGAACGCGGTTCACTACATCTGGGGCCAACGTCCTGACTTTC.

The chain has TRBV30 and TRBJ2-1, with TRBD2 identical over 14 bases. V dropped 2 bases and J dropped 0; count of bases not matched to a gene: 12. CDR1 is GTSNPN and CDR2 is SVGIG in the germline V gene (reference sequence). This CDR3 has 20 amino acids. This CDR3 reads CAWSLNPGLAGASSYNEQFF. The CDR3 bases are TGTGCCTGGAGTCTCAACCCGGGACTAGCGGGGGCGAGCTCCTACAATGAGCAGTTCTTC.

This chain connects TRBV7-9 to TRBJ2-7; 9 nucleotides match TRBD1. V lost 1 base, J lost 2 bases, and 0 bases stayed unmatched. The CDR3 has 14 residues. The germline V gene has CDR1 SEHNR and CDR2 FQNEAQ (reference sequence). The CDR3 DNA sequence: TGTGCCAGCAGCTTAGACAGGGGGCCCTACGAGCAGTACTTC. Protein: CASSLDRGPYEQYF.

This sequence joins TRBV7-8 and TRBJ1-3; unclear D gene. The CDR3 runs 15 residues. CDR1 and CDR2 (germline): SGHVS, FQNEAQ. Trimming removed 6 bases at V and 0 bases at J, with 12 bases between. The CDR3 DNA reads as TGTGCCAGCAGTATTCGGGGTTCCTCTGGAAACACCATATATTTT. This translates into CASSIRGSSGNTIYF.

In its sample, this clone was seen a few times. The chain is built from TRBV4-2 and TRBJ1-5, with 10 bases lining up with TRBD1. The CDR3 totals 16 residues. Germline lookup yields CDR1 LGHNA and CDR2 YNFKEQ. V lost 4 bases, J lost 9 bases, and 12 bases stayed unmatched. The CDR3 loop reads CASSPTTGGEAWPQHF. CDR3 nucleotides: TGTGCCAGCAGCCCAACGACAGGGGGCGAAGCTTGGCCCCAGCATTTT.

CDR3 loop: CASRRTGAGSTDTQYF. DNA for the CDR3: TGTGCCAGCAGGCGTACAGGGGCTGGAAGCACAGATACGCAGTATTTT. The V call is TRBV2, the J call TRBJ2-3, with 7 bases that match TRBD1. This CDR3 comprises 16 residues. Germline V gives CDR1 SNHLY, CDR2 FYNNEI. J lost 0 bases, V lost 6 bases, and 9 bases had no gene match.

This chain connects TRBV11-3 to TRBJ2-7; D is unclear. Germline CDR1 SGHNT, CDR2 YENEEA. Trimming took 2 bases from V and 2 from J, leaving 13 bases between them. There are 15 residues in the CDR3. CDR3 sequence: CASSLSYGGTYEQYF. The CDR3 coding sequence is TGTGCCAGCAGCTTATCCTATGGCGGTACCTACGAGCAGTACTTC.

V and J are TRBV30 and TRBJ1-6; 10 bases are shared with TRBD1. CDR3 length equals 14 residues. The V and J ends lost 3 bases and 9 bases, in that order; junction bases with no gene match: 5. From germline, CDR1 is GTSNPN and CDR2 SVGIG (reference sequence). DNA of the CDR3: TGTGCCTGGAGGACAGGGGGCAGTAGTTCACCCCTCCACTTT. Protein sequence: CAWRTGGSSSPLHF.

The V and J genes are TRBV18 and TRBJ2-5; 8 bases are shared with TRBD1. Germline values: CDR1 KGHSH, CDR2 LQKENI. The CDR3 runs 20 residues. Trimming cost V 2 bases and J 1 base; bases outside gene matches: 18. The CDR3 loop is CASSPSRTGQGLGSQETQYF. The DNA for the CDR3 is TGTGCCAGCTCACCAAGCCGAACTGGACAGGGTCTGGGCTCCCAAGAGACCCAGTACTTC.

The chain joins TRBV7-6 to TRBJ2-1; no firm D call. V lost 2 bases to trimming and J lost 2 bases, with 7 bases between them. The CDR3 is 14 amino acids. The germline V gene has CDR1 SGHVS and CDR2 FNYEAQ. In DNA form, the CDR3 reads TGTGCCAGCAGCTTATCAGAAACCTACAATGAGCAGTTCTTC. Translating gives CASSLSETYNEQFF.

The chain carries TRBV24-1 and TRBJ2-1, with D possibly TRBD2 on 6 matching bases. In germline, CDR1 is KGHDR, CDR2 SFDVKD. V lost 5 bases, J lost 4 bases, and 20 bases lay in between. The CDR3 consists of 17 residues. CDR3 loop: CATSAGSYFSGYNEQFF. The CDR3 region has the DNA TGTGCCACCAGTGCCGGCTCCTACTTTAGCGGTTACAATGAGCAGTTCTTC.

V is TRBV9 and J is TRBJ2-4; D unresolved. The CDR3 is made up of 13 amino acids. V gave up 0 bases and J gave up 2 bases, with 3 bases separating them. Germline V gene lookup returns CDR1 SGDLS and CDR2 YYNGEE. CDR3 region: CASSVAPKNIQYF. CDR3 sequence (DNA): TGTGCCAGCAGCGTAGCTCCCAAAAACATTCAGTACTTC.

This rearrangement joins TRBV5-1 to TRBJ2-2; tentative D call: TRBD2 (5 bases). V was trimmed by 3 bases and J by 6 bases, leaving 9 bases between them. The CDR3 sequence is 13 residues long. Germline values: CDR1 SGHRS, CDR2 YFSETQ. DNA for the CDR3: TGCGCCAGCAGCTGGCAGAGGGCCGGGGAGCTGTTTTTT. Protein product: CASSWQRAGELFF. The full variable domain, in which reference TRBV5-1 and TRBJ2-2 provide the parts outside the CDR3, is KAGVTQTPRYLIKTRGQQVTLSCSPISGHRSVSWYQQTPGQGLQFLFEYFSETQRNKGNFPGRFSGRQFSNSRSEMNVSTLELGDSALYLCASSWQRAGELFFGEGSRLTVL.

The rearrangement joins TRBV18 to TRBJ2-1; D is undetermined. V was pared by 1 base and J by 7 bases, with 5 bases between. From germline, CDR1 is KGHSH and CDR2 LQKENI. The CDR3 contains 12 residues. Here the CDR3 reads CASSPRQNEQFF. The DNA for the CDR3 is TGTGCCAGCTCACCACGGCAAAATGAGCAGTTCTTC.

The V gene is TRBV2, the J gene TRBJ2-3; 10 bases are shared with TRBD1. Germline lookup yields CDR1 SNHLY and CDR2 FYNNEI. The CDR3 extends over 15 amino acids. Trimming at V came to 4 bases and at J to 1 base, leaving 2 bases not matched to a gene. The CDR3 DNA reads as TGTGCCAGCAGTGCTGGGACAGGGGGCACAGATACGCAGTATTTT. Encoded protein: CASSAGTGGTDTQYF.

The CDR3 nucleotides are TGTGCCAGTAGTTGGAGGAGGGCCGGGGAGCTGTTTTTT. This sequence encodes CASSWRRAGELFF. This chain joins TRBV19 and TRBJ2-2, with D perhaps matching TRBD2 (6 bases). The CDR3 length is 13 residues. Trimming took off 5 bases at V and 6 bases at J, with 10 bases between the two ends. The germline V gene encodes CDR1 LNHDA and CDR2 SQIVND (reference sequence).

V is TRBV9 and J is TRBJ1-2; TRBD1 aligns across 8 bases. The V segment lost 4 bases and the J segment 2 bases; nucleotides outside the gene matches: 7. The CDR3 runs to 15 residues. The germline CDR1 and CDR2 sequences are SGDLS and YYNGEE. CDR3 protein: CASSPRTGSNYGYTF. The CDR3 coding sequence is TGTGCCAGCAGCCCCCGGACAGGGTCAAACTATGGCTACACCTTC.